This entry concerns a single T cell receptor (beta chain). The data originate from a study of blood T cell repertoires in COVID-19. Produced via immunoSEQ multiplex PCR; TCRdb's table is partial and in-frame only. The sample lists around 150,000 clones, approximately 80% occurring once. Participants came from roughly 23 US areas, aged roughly 18 to 95 years. Cohort 3 donors counted as recovered after two negative PCRs, clearance, or resolved symptoms. Input material: PBMCs or T cells enriched from blood (not recorded which). This sequence originates from a woman aged 55-70 years who had recovered from COVID-19.

In DNA, the CDR3 is TGTGCCTGGAGTAGGGGATTTGGCAATCAGCCCCAGCATTTT. This gives the protein CAWSRGFGNQPQHF. V is TRBV30 and J is TRBJ1-5; TRBD1 might be the D (5 bases). Germline assignment: CDR1 GTSNPN and CDR2 SVGIG (reference sequence). V was clipped by 2 bases and J by 2 bases, with 10 bases between them. The CDR3 is 14 amino acids.